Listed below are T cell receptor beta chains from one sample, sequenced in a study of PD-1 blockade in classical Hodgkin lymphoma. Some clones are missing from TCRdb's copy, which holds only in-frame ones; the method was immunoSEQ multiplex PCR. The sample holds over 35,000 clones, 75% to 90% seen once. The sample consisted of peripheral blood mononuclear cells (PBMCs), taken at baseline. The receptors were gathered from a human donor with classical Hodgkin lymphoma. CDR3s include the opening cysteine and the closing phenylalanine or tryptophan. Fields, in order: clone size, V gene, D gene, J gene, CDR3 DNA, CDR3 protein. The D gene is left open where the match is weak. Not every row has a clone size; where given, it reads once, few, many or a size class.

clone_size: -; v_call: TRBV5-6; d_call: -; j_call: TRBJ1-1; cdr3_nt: TGTGCCAGCAGCTTGTTGGGGACTGAAGCTTTCTTT; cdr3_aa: CASSLLGTEAFF
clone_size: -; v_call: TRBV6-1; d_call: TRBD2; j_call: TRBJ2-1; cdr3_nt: TGTGCCAGCAGTGCAAGCGGGAGCGAGTACAATGAGCAGTTCTTC; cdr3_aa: CASSASGSEYNEQFF
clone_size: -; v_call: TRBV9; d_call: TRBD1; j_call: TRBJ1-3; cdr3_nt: TGTGCCAGCAGCGTAGAGGGGGCGTGGGGAAACACCATATATTTT; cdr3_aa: CASSVEGAWGNTIYF
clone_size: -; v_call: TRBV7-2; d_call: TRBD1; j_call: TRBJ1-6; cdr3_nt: TGTGCCAGCAGCGGACGGACAGGGGCCAATTCACCCCTCCACTTT; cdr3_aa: CASSGRTGANSPLHF
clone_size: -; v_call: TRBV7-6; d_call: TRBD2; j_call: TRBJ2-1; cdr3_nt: TGTGCCAGCAGCTTGGCCCCGGGGGGCGGGAGGGCTGAGCAGTTCTTC; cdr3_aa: CASSLAPGGGRAEQFF
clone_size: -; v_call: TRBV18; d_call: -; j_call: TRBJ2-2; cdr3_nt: TGTGCCAGCTCACCCAGGGACATTTCCGGGGAGCTGTTTTTT; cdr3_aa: CASSPRDISGELFF
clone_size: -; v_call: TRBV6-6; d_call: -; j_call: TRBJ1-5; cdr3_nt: TGTGCCAGCAGTTACTCGAGGGGCCAGCCCCAGCATTTT; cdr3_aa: CASSYSRGQPQHF
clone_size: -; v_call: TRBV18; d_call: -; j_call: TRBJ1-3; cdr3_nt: TGTGCCAGCTCACCAGACTCTGGAAACACCATATATTTT; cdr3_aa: CASSPDSGNTIYF
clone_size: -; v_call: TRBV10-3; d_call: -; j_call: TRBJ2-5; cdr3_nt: TGTGCCATCAGTGGGGGCACAAAAGAGACCCAGTACTTC; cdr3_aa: CAISGGTKETQYF
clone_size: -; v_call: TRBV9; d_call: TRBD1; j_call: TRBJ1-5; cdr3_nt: TGTGCCAGCAGCCTTGGAGAGGGGGCACGCAATCAGCCCCAGCATTTT; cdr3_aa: CASSLGEGARNQPQHF
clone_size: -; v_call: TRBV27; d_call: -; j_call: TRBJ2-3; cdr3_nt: TGTGCCAGCAGTTGGGGCAGTATGGCAGATACGCAGTATTTT; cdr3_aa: CASSWGSMADTQYF
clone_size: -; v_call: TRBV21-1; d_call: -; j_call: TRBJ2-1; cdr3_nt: TGTGCCAGCAGCAAGCCCGGGACAGCAAGCACCTACAATGAGCAGTTCTTC; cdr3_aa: CASSKPGTASTYNEQFF
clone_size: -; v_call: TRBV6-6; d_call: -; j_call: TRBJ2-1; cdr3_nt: TGTGCCAGCAGTTACAGGCGTTCTGACAATGAGCAGTTCTTC; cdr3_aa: CASSYRRSDNEQFF
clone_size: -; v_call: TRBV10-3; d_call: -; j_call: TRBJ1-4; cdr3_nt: TGTGCCACAACAGAGGGTGGGGATGAAAAACTGTTTTTT; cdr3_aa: CATTEGGDEKLFF
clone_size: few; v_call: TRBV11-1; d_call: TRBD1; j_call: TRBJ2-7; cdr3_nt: TGTGCCAGCAGCTTAGAGACAGGGACCCACGAGCAGTACTTC; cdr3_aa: CASSLETGTHEQYF
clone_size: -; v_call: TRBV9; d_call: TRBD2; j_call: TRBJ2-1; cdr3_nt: TGTGCCAGCAGCCCGCAAACTAGCGGGGGGGCCGATAGGAATGAGCAGTTCTTC; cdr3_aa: CASSPQTSGGADRNEQFF
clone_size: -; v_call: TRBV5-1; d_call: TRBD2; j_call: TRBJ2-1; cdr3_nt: TGCGCCAGCAGCCCCGGACTAGCGGGAGTCCATGAGCAGTTCTTC; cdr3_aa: CASSPGLAGVHEQFF
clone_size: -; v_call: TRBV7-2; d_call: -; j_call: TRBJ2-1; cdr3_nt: TGTGCCAGCAGCTCCCCCGGACAGAGCTTAGCCTACAATGAGCAGTTCTTC; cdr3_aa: CASSSPGQSLAYNEQFF
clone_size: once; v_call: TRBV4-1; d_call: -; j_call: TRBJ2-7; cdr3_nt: TGCGCCAGCAGCCAAGATTGGAGAGTTGATTACGTGCAGTACTTC; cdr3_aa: CASSQDWRVDYVQYF
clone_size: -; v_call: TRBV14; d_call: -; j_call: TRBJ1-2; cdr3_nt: TGTGCCAGCAGCTTACAGGGTGGCTATGGCTACACCTTC; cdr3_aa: CASSLQGGYGYTF
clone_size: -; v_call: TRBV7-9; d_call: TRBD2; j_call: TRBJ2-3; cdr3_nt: TGTGCCAGCAGCGTAATAGCGGGAGTGGGAGATACGCAGTATTTT; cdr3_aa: CASSVIAGVGDTQYF
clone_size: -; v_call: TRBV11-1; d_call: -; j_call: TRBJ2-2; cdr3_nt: TGTGCCAGCTCGGGGATCCTAACTGGGGAGCTGTTTTTT; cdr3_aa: CASSGILTGELFF
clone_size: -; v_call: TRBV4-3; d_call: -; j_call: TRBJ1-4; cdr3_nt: TGCGCCAGCAGCCAAGACTTTGGGGAGAAACTGTTTTTT; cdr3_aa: CASSQDFGEKLFF
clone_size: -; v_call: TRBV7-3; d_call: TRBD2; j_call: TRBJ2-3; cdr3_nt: TGTGCCAGCAGCCCACGCGGGAGCGCAGATACGCAGTATTTT; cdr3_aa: CASSPRGSADTQYF
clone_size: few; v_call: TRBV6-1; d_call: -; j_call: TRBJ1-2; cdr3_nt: TGTGCCAGCAGTGAAGCCGGGGACGGACCCTATGGCTACACCTTC; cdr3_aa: CASSEAGDGPYGYTF
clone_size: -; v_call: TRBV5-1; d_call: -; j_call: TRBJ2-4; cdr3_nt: TGCGCCAGCAGCTTGGGCGGGCGCAAAAACATTCAGTACTTC; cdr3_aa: CASSLGGRKNIQYF
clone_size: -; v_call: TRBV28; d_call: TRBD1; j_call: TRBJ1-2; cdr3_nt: TGTGCCAGCAGTTCCCTTACAGGGGTCTATGGCTACACCTTC; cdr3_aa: CASSSLTGVYGYTF
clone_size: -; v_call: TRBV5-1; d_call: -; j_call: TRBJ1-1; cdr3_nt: TGCGCCAGCAGCTTGCAGGGCCCTGAAGCTTTCTTT; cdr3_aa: CASSLQGPEAFF
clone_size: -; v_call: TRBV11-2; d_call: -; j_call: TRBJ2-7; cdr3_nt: TGTGCCAGCAGCCTGCACGGGCAGCTGTCCTACGAGCAGTACTTC; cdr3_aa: CASSLHGQLSYEQYF
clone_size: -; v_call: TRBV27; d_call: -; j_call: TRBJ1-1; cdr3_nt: TGTGCCAGCTCCGACAGATACTATCCTGAAGCTTTCTTT; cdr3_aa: CASSDRYYPEAFF
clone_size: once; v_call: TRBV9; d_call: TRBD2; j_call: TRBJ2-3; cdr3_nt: TGTGCCAGCAGCGGATCACCGGGACTAGCTTCCACAGATACGCAGTATTTT; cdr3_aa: CASSGSPGLASTDTQYF
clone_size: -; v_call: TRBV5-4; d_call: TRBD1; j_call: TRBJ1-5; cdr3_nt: TGTGCCAGCAGCTTCGGGACAGGCCCTGGCAATCAGCCCCAGCATTTT; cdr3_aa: CASSFGTGPGNQPQHF
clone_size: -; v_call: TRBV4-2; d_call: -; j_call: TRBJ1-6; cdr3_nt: TGTGCCAGCAGCCAAGTACAGGATAATTCACCCCTCCACTTT; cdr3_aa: CASSQVQDNSPLHF
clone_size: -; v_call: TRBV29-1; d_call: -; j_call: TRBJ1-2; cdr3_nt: TGCAGCGTTGACCTCCCCTACCTATATGGCTACACCTTC; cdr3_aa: CSVDLPYLYGYTF
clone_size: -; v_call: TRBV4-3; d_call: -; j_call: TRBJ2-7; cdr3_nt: TGCGCCAGCAGCCAAGATGGACTGCTACTTGTCTCCTACGAGCAGTACTTC; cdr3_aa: CASSQDGLLLVSYEQYF
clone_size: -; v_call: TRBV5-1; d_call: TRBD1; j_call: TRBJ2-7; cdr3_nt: TGCGCCAGCAGGTCGACAGGGGAACTATACGAGCAGTACTTC; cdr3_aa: CASRSTGELYEQYF
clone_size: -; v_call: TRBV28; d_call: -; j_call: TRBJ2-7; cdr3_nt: TGTGCCAGCAGTTTATTGACAGGCGAGCAGTACTTC; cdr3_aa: CASSLLTGEQYF
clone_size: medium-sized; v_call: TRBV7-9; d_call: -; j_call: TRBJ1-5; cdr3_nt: TGTGCCAGCAGCTTAATTGGGGGCGAGAGGGGCAATCAGCCCCAGCATTTT; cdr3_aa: CASSLIGGERGNQPQHF
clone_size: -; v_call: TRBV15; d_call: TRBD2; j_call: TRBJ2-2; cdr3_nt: TGTGCCACCAGCAGAGATCCAGCGGGGGAGGGCGGGGAGCTGTTTTTT; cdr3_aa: CATSRDPAGEGGELFF
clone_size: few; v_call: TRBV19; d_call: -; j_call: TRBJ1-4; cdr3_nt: TGTGCCAGTAGTATACGGCTTCGAACTAATGAAAAACTGTTTTTT; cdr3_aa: CASSIRLRTNEKLFF
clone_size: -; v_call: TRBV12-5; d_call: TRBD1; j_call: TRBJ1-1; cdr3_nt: TGTGCTAGTGGCGTGGGACAGGGGGCATCTGAAGCTTTCTTT; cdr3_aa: CASGVGQGASEAFF
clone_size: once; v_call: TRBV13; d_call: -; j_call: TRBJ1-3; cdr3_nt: TGTGCCAGCAGCTTAGAGGGGGATGGAAACACCATATATTTT; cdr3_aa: CASSLEGDGNTIYF
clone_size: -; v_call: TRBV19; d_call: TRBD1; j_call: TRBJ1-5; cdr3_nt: TGTGCCAGTTATCAGGGGGGCAATCAGCCCCAGCATTTT; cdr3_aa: CASYQGGNQPQHF
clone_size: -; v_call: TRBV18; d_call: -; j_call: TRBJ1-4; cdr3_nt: TGTGCCAGCTCACCAACCTCCATAAGGAATCGGGGCGTAAAACTGTTTTTT; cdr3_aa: CASSPTSIRNRGVKLFF
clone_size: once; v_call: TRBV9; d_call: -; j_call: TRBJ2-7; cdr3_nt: TGTGCCAGCAGCAAAGTAGGTAACGAGCAGTACTTC; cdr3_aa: CASSKVGNEQYF
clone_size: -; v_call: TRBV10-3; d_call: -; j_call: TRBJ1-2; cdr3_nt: TGTGCCATCAGTGAGATGAGGGTGGATGGCTACACCTTC; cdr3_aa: CAISEMRVDGYTF
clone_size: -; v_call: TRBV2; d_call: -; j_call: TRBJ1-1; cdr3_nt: TGTGCCAGCAGTGAAAGACTGATGAACACTGAAGCTTTCTTT; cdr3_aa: CASSERLMNTEAFF
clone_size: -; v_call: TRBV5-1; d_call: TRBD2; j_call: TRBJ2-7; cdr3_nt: TGCGCCAGCAGCCTTAGCGGGGGGGCAGTATTCCACGAGCAGTACTTC; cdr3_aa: CASSLSGGAVFHEQYF
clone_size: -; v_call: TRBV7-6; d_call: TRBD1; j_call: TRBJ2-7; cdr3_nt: TGTGCCAGCAGTTTAACCGGGACAGGGATCTCCTACGAGCAGTACTTC; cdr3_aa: CASSLTGTGISYEQYF
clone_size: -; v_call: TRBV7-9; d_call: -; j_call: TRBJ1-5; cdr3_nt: TGTGCCAGCAGCTTGAGGGGGAGCAATCAGCCCCAGCATTTT; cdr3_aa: CASSLRGSNQPQHF
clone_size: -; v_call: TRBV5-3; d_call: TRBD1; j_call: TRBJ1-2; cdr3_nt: TGTGCCAGAAGCTTGGACAGGGGGCTGTGCTATGGCTACACCTTC; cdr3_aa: CARSLDRGLCYGYTF
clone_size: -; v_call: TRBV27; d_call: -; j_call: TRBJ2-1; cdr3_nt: TGTGCCAGCAGCAAACTAGCAAGAGATGAGCAGTTCTTC; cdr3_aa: CASSKLARDEQFF
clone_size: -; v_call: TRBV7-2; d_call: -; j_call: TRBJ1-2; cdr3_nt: TGTGCCAGCAGCCCCACGTACGGCGGGGGAGGCTACACCTTC; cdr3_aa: CASSPTYGGGGYTF
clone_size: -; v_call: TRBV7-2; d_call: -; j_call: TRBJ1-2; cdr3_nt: TGTGCCAGCAGCTTAGGTCCTCAGGACAGTTTTGTAGGCTACACCTTC; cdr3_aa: CASSLGPQDSFVGYTF
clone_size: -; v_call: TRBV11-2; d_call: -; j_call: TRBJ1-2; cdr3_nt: TGTGCCAGCAGCTCTAGGACAGCCGGCTACACCTTC; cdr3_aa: CASSSRTAGYTF